The 10 T cell receptor beta chains below all came from one sample that was sequenced in a study of shared clonotypes between healthy human individuals. Produced via immunoSEQ multiplex PCR; TCRdb's table is partial and in-frame only. The sample yields some 2 million clones, 90% to 95% seen once. The sample was naive CD4+ T cells sorted from blood. The sample's subset: CD45RA+ positively selected. The source is a man aged 18 to 29 in good health.

V is TRBV7-8 and J is TRBJ1-1; the D gene is possibly TRBD1 (5 bases). CDR1 is SGHVS, CDR2 FQNEAQ, per germline. This CDR3 contains 13 residues. Deletions cut 5 bases from V and 3 bases from J, with 10 bases between. CDR3 coding DNA: TGTGCCAGCAGCCTCAGGGTCGACACTGAAGCTTTCTTT. It codes for CASSLRVDTEAFF.

V gene TRBV28 combines with J gene TRBJ2-3; D remains unclear. CDR1 is MDHEN and CDR2 is SYDVKM in the germline V gene. V was clipped by 5 bases and J by 6 bases, with 6 bases between them. The length of the CDR3 is 11 residues. The CDR3 DNA is TGTGCCAGCAGTGTCCGGGATACGCAGTATTTT. Translated: CASSVRDTQYF.

The table lists this clone with a few counts. The rearrangement links TRBV2 to TRBJ1-2, with 10 bases lining up with TRBD1. The CDR3 covers 16 residues. Unmatched junction bases numbered 9, after V lost 6 bases and J lost 2 bases. Germline V gene data show CDR1 as SNHLY and CDR2 as FYNNEI. The CDR3, as DNA: TGTGCCAGCAGCACCGGGACAGGGGACTCCAACTATGGCTACACCTTC. It encodes CASSTGTGDSNYGYTF. The full variable domain, in which reference TRBV2 and TRBJ1-2 provide the parts outside the CDR3, is EPEVTQTPSHQVTQMGQEVILRCVPISNHLYFYWYRQILGQKVEFLVSFYNNEISEKSEIFDDQFSVERPDGSNFTLKIRSTKLEDSAMYFCASSTGTGDSNYGYTFGSGTRLTVV.

J is TRBJ2-1 and V is TRBV10-3; 8 bases align to TRBD2. After removal of 10 bases from V and 7 bases from J, the junction contained 9 bases not matched to a gene. Germline loops: CDR1 ENHRY, CDR2 SYGVKD. CDR3 length: 13 residues. The CDR3 DNA sequence: TGTGCCAACGCTAACGGGAGGGAGAATGAGCAGTTCTTC. Amino acid sequence: CANANGRENEQFF.

V is TRBV6-1 and J is TRBJ1-5; D remains unclear. This CDR3 region has 15 residues. Trimming left V 0 bases short and J 1 base short, with 7 bases between. Germline CDR1 is MNHNS and CDR2 is SASEGT. In DNA, the CDR3 is TGTGCCAGCAGTGAAGCGGTAAACAGCAATCAGCCCCAGCATTTT. Amino acids: CASSEAVNSNQPQHF.

V gene TRBV27 combines with J gene TRBJ1-5; 10 bases fit TRBD1. The V gene end was trimmed by 6 bases and the J gene end by 2 bases; junction bases not matched to a gene: 4. CDR3 size: 15 residues. Germline loops: CDR1 MNHEY, CDR2 SMNVEV (reference sequence). The CDR3: CASRYGTGGNQPQHF. The DNA of the CDR3 is TGTGCCAGCAGATATGGGACAGGGGGCAATCAGCCCCAGCATTTT.

Only one count was recorded for this clone. This chain uses TRBV4-3 with TRBJ1-4, with D possibly TRBD1 on 5 matching bases. This CDR3 has 17 amino acids. Trimming removed 2 bases from V and 4 bases from J, with 17 bases in between. Germline assignment: CDR1 LGHNA and CDR2 YSLEER. CDR3 residues: CASSQSGLRWDNEKLFF. In nucleotides, the CDR3 is TGCGCCAGCAGCCAATCGGGGCTACGATGGGATAATGAAAAACTGTTTTTT.

Written as DNA, the CDR3 is TGTGCCAGCAGCTTGGGCCCGGAGTCCTACAATGAGCAGTTCTTC. Translated, it gives CASSLGPESYNEQFF. V usage is TRBV5-6 and J usage is TRBJ2-1; no definite D call. The ends were cut back, 0 bases at V and 1 base at J, with 8 bases in the middle. In germline, CDR1 is SGHDT, CDR2 YYEEEE. The CDR3 contains 15 residues.

The V gene is TRBV5-4, the J gene TRBJ2-7; D gene ambiguous. Per the germline V gene, CDR1 is SGHNT and CDR2 is YYREEE (reference sequence). Between the trimmed V and J ends, which lost 4 bases and 1 base, there was a span of 15 bases. The CDR3 consists of 15 residues. CDR3 region: CASSHDDKASYEQYF. DNA for the CDR3: TGTGCCAGCAGCCATGATGACAAAGCTTCCTACGAGCAGTACTTC.

The chain employs TRBV15 and TRBJ1-5; a possible D gene is TRBD1 (5 bases). This CDR3 has 17 amino acids. Per the germline V gene, CDR1 is LNHNV and CDR2 is YYDKDF (reference sequence). The germline V and J ends were trimmed by 0 bases and 6 bases, with 18 bases remaining between them. CDR3 nucleotides: TGTGCCACCAGCAGAGAAAACGGGATACATGGGGGTCAGCCCCAGCATTTT. Protein sequence: CATSRENGIHGGQPQHF.